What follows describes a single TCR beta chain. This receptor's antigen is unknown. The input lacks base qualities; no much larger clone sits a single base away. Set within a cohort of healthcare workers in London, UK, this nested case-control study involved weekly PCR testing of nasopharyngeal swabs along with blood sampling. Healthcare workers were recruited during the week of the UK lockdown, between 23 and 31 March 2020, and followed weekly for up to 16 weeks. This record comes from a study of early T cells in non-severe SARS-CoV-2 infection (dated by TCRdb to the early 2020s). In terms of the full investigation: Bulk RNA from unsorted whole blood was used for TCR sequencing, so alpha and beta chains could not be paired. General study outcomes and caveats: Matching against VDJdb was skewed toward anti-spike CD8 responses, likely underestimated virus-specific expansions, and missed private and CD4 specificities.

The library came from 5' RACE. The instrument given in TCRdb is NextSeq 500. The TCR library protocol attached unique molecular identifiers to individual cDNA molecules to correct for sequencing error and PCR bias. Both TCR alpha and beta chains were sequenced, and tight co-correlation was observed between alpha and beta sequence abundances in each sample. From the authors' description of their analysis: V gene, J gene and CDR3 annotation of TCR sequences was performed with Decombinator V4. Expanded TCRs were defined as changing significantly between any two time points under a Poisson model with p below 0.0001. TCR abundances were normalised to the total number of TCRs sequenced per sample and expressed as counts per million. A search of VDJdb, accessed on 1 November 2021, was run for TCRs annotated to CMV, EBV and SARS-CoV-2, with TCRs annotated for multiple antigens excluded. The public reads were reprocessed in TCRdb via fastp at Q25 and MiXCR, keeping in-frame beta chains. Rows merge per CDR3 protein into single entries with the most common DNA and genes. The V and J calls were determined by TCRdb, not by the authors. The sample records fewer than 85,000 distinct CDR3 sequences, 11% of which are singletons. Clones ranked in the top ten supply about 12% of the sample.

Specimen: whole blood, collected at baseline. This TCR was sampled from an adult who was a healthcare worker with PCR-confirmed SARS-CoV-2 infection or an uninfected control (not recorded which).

The CDR3 region: CASSRGTSGYEQFF. The nucleotides are TGTGCCAGCAGCCGGGGGACTAGCGGTTACGAGCAGTTCTTC. This chain is built from TRBV27 and TRBJ2-7; the junction holds 11 bases that match TRBD2. The DNA end lines up better with TRBJ2-1; the J call may be wrong. Taken from the germline V gene (reference sequence), the CDR1 and CDR2 loops are MNHEY and SMNVEV. Inclusive of the bounding cysteine and phenylalanine, the CDR3 is 14 residues long. The read is trimmed to its CDR3 DNA, 42 bases read in frame from base 1.